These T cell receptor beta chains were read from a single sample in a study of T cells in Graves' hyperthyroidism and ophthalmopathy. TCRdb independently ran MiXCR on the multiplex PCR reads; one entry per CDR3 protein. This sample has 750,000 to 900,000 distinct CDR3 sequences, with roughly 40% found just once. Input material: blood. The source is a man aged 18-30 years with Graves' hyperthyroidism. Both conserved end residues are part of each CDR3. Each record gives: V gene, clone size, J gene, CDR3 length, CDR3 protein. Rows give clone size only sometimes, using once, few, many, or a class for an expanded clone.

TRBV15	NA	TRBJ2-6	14	CATASAGGPYVLTF
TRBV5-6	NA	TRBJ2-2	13	CASSFSLPGELFF
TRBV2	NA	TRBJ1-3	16	CASSQDPMASGNTIYF
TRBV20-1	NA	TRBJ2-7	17	CSARSLDTGRSNDEQYF
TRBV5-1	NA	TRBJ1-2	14	CASRTLDRGLGYTF
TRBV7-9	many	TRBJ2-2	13	CASGPTITGELFF
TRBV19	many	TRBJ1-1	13	CASSMGMDAEAFF
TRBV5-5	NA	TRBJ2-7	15	CASSLFLAGTYEQYF
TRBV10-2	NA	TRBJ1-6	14	CASKQTEYNSPLHF
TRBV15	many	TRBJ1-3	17	CATSPNQGASSGNTIYF
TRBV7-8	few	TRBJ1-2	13	CASSLTQVQGYTF
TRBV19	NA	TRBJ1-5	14	CASRDTLPNQPQHF
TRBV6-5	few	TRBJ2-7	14	CASSYLGATYEQYF
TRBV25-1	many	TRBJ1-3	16	CASQPRIVSSGNTIYF
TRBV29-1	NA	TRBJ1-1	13	CSVRQQSNTEAFF